These 22 T cell receptor beta chains originate from one sample sequenced in a study of CD8 T cells in ankylosing spondylitis. TCRdb re-called the 5' RACE reads with MiXCR, one entry per CDR3 protein. This table has around 300,000 distinct CDR3 sequences, around 20% appearing once. Material for sequencing was blood, either unsorted or a sorted T cell fraction (not recorded which). All receptors derive from a female donor with ankylosing spondylitis or in good health (not recorded which).

This clonotype was counted only a few times. This rearrangement joins TRBV12-3 or TRBV12-4 to TRBJ2-3; 9 bases match TRBD1. The CDR3 has 14 amino acids. Trimming at V came to 5 bases and at J to 4 bases, leaving 4 bases not matched to a gene. For the CDR3, the DNA is TGTGCCAGCAGTCCACGGACAGGGGCAGATACGCAGTATTTT. Translation gives CASSPRTGADTQYF.

The chain couples TRBV7-3 to TRBJ2-6; D is undetermined. Trimming pared 5 bases from V and 1 base from J, leaving 12 bases between. The germline V gene has CDR1 SGHTA and CDR2 FQGTGA. CDR3 length equals 16 residues. Here the CDR3 reads CASSPLLQSGANVLTF. The CDR3 DNA sequence: TGTGCCAGCAGCCCTCTGCTCCAGTCTGGGGCCAACGTCCTGACTTTC.

This clonotype showed up just a few times. This sequence joins TRBV25-1 and TRBJ2-5; D call uncertain. CDR3 length equals 15 residues. Germline V gene data show CDR1 as MGHDK and CDR2 as SYGVNS. V was cut by 3 bases and J by 1 base, with 12 bases left in between. CDR3 region: CASSDYGRSQETQYF. The CDR3 nucleotides read TGTGCCAGCAGTGATTATGGCAGATCCCAAGAGACCCAGTACTTC. Together with reference TRBV25-1 and TRBJ2-5, the CDR3 gives the full variable domain: EADIYQTPRYLVIGTGKKITLECSQTMGHDKMYWYQQDPGMELHLIHYSYGVNSTEKGDLSSESTVSRIRTEHFPLTLESARPSHTSQYLCASSDYGRSQETQYFGPGTRLLVL.

The gene calls are TRBV24-1 and TRBJ2-3, with 7 nucleotides matching TRBD2. Germline CDR1 is KGHDR and CDR2 is SFDVKD. This CDR3 spans 14 amino acids. V gave up 9 bases and J gave up 6 bases; unmatched junction bases: 11. CDR3 sequence (DNA): TGTGCCACCGCAGGCCTGAACGGGAGGGATACGCAGTATTTT. Translated, it gives CATAGLNGRDTQYF.

The chain has TRBV2 and TRBJ2-4; D gene ambiguous. The CDR3 length is 13 residues. Per germline, CDR1 SNHLY and CDR2 FYNNEI. Trimming stripped 6 bases from V and 7 bases from J, with 13 bases between. CDR3 amino acids: CASSQEKWNIQYF. DNA for the CDR3: TGTGCCAGCAGCCAGGAAAAGTGGAACATTCAGTACTTC.

This clonotype was seen more than once but under ten times. CDR3 loop: CASTQTDNEQFF. The CDR3 DNA follows: TGTGCCAGTACTCAGACAGACAATGAGCAGTTCTTC. This rearrangement joins TRBV19 to TRBJ2-1; weak D call: TRBD1 (5 bases). Germline values: CDR1 LNHDA, CDR2 SQIVND (reference sequence). V was trimmed by 7 bases and J by 5 bases, leaving 9 bases between them. CDR3 size: 12 residues.

This clonotype appeared many times. The rearrangement joins TRBV6-6 to TRBJ2-1, with D perhaps matching TRBD1 (7 bases). This CDR3 is built from 15 residues. Germline V gene data show CDR1 as MNHNY and CDR2 as SVGAGI (reference sequence). V lost 2 bases, J lost 15 bases, and 23 bases lay in between. The chain's CDR3 is CASSYPQGDTSRAFF. In DNA form, the CDR3 reads TGTGCCAGCAGTTACCCCCAGGGGGATACTAGCAGGGCGTTCTTC.

This clonotype showed up many times. The CDR3 region is CASSLKESSEQYF. DNA of the CDR3: TGTGCCAGCAGTTTAAAAGAGTCGAGTGAGCAGTACTTC. This chain connects TRBV12-3 or TRBV12-4 to TRBJ2-7; unclear D gene. The CDR3 covers 13 residues. Trimming cost V 2 bases and J 7 bases, with 12 bases left between them.

The chain links TRBV20-1 to TRBJ2-3, with 10 positions matching TRBD2. With V trimmed by 6 bases and J by 4 bases, 13 bases remained unmatched. This CDR3 comprises 16 residues. CDR1 and CDR2 from the germline V gene are DFQATT and SNEGSKA (reference sequence). The CDR3 sequence is CSAEPASGRYSDTQYF. CDR3 DNA: TGCAGTGCCGAGCCGGCTAGCGGGAGATATTCAGATACGCAGTATTTT.

The chain has TRBV18 and TRBJ2-1; 7 nucleotides align to TRBD2. The CDR3 consists of 15 residues. Germline lookup yields CDR1 KGHSH and CDR2 LQKENI. Losses at the gene ends were 3 bases for V and 8 bases for J; bases not matched to a gene: 10. In DNA, the CDR3 is TGTGCCAGCTCACCCGGCGGGAGCCCGTTGGATGAGCAGTTCTTC. The encoded protein is CASSPGGSPLDEQFF. The full variable domain, completed using reference TRBV18 and TRBJ2-1, is NAGVMQNPRHLVRRRGQEARLRCSPMKGHSHVYWYRQLPEEGLKFMVYLQKENIIDESGMPKERFSAEFPKEGPSILRIQQVVRGDSAAYFCASSPGGSPLDEQFFGPGTRLTVL.

This clonotype has just a few counts. The chain employs TRBV29-1 and TRBJ2-5; 7 bases line up with TRBD2. The germline V gene encodes CDR1 SQVTM and CDR2 ANQGSEA. After removal of 3 bases from V and 6 bases from J, the junction contained 4 bases not matched to a gene. The CDR3 totals 12 residues. CDR3 DNA sequence: TGCAGCGTTGAGGAGGGAGGGAAGACCCAGTACTTC. Amino acids: CSVEEGGKTQYF.

This clonotype has a count of ten or more. This chain uses TRBV28 with TRBJ2-1; possible D gene TRBD2, 6 bases. This CDR3 is built from 18 residues. In germline, CDR1 is MDHEN, CDR2 SYDVKM. Trimming stripped 5 bases from V and 2 bases from J, with 22 bases between. CDR3 amino acids: CASSRRTFLAAAYNEQFF. CDR3 sequence (DNA): TGTGCCAGCAGTCGCCGAACCTTCTTAGCGGCTGCCTACAATGAGCAGTTCTTC.

V is TRBV24-1 and J is TRBJ2-7; D may be TRBD1 or TRBD2 (6 bases each). The CDR3 sequence is 15 residues long. Germline V CDR1 and CDR2: KGHDR, SFDVKD. V was clipped by 3 bases and J by 1 base, with 12 bases between them. The CDR3 nucleotides read TGTGCCACCAGTGATGGGGGGCGCGGGTCCTACGAGCAGTACTTC. Its translation: CATSDGGRGSYEQYF.

This clonotype was counted only a few times. The chain is built from TRBV28 and TRBJ1-1; D ambiguous. The CDR3 is 12 amino acids. V was trimmed by 6 bases and J by 4 bases, leaving 9 bases between them. Germline-derived CDR1 and CDR2 are MDHEN and SYDVKM. The CDR3 here is CASRIAFTEAFF. For the CDR3, the DNA is TGTGCCAGCAGGATAGCCTTCACTGAAGCTTTCTTT. Drawing the rest from reference TRBV28 and TRBJ1-1, the complete variable domain is DVKVTQSSRYLVKRTGEKVFLECVQDMDHENMFWYRQDPGLGLRLIYFSYDVKMKEKGDIPEGYSVSREKKERFSLILESASTNQTSMYLCASRIAFTEAFFGQGTRLTVV.

The rearrangement joins TRBV5-1 to TRBJ2-7, with D perhaps matching TRBD1 or TRBD2 (6 bases each). CDR1 and CDR2 (germline): SGHRS, YFSETQ. V was pared by 6 bases and J by 2 bases, with 15 bases between. CDR3 length: 14 residues. This CDR3 is CASTSGGGPYEQYF. DNA of the CDR3: TGCGCCAGCACCTCAGGAGGGGGTCCCTACGAGCAGTACTTC.

The chain recombines TRBV5-1 with TRBJ2-7, with a possible D match to TRBD1 (6 bases). V lost 4 bases and J lost 5, with 19 bases in between. The CDR3 spans 15 residues. Per the germline V gene, CDR1 is SGHRS and CDR2 is YFSETQ. The CDR3, as DNA: TGCGCCAGCAGCCCCCGGGTGGACAGCTTTCACGAGCAGTACTTC. The encoded protein is CASSPRVDSFHEQYF.

This clonotype was observed a handful of times. The chain links TRBV12-3 or TRBV12-4 to TRBJ2-5; possible D gene TRBD1, 7 bases. The germline V and J ends were trimmed by 2 bases and 4 bases, with 14 bases remaining between them. This CDR3 region has 15 residues. The CDR3 coding sequence is TGTGCCAGCAGTTTACGGCAGGGGGGACGAGAGACCCAGTACTTC. Amino acids: CASSLRQGGRETQYF.

V and J are TRBV7-9 and TRBJ2-5, with D possibly being TRBD1 (5 bases). Germline lookup yields CDR1 SEHNR and CDR2 FQNEAQ (reference sequence). CDR3 length: 13 amino acids. V was cut by 4 bases and J by 2 bases, with 8 bases left in between. The CDR3 DNA is TGTGCCAGCAGCTCGACAGTACAAGAGACCCAGTACTTC. This codes for CASSSTVQETQYF.

The chain is built from TRBV11-2 and TRBJ2-1; 8 bases line up with TRBD1. The trim removed 5 bases at V and 10 bases at J, leaving 13 bases unmatched. Germline V lookup: CDR1 SGHAT, CDR2 FQNNGV. This CDR3 comprises 15 residues. The CDR3 protein is CASSPPTGVGVEQFF. CDR3 sequence (DNA): TGTGCCAGCAGCCCCCCGACAGGGGTGGGAGTGGAGCAGTTCTTC.

The chain joins TRBV4-3 to TRBJ2-1, with TRBD2 matching over 9 bases. V was clipped by 4 bases and J by 8 bases; unmatched bases: 6. The CDR3 extends over 14 amino acids. CDR1 and CDR2 (germline): LGHNA, YSLEER. CDR3 amino acids: CASSLSGSTDEQFF. The CDR3 DNA reads as TGCGCCAGCAGCCTTAGCGGGAGTACAGATGAGCAGTTCTTC.

A few counts support this clonotype. The chain recombines TRBV5-6 with TRBJ2-7; 10 nucleotides line up with TRBD2. Germline CDR1 reads SGHDT; CDR2 reads YYEEEE. Trimming at V came to 4 bases and at J to 1 base, leaving 8 bases not matched to a gene. This CDR3 is 16 amino acids long. CDR3 DNA sequence: TGTGCCAGCAGCCATAGGGGACTAGCGAGATCCTACGAGCAGTACTTC. Its translation is CASSHRGLARSYEQYF.

This clonotype was detected a few times. The rearrangement joins TRBV28 to TRBJ2-5; D is ambiguous. In germline, CDR1 is MDHEN, CDR2 SYDVKM. V was shortened by 3 bases and J by 5 bases, with 7 bases between the two germline ends. This CDR3 has 12 residues. CDR3 in amino acids: CASSFWWETQYF. CDR3 nucleotides: TGTGCCAGCAGTTTCTGGTGGGAGACCCAGTACTTC. Drawing the rest from reference TRBV28 and TRBJ2-5, the complete variable domain is DVKVTQSSRYLVKRTGEKVFLECVQDMDHENMFWYRQDPGLGLRLIYFSYDVKMKEKGDIPEGYSVSREKKERFSLILESASTNQTSMYLCASSFWWETQYFGPGTRLLVL.